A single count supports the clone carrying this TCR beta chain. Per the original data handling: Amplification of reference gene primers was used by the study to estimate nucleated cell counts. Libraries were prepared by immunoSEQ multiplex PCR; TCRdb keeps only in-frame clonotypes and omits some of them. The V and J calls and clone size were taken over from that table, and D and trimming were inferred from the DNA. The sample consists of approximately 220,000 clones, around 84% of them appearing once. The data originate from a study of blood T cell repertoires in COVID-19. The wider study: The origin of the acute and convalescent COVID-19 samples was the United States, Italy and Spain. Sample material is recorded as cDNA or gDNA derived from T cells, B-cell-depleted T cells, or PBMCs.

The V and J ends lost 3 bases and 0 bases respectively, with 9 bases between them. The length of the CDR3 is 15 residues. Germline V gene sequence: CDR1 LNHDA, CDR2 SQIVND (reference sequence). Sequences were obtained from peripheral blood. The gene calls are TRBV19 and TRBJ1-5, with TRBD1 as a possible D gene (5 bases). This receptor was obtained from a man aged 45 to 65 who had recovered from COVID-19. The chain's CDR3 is CASSMTAYSNQPQHF. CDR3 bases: TGTGCCAGTAGTATGACAGCTTATAGCAATCAGCCCCAGCATTTT.